Following are 23 T cell receptor beta chains from one sample sequenced in a study of cytomegalovirus exposure and HLA in healthy donors. PCR involved 60 Vbeta and 13 Jbeta primers. Measured with immunoSEQ multiplex PCR; TCRdb has only the in-frame clones, and not every one. This sample's table reports about 140,000 clones. Material for sequencing was PBMCs. The receptors were sampled from a woman between 18 and 29 years old in good health and CMV-seronegative.

The rearrangement links TRBV2 to TRBJ2-7; TRBD1 matches 8 bases. Germline CDR1 and CDR2: SNHLY and FYNNEI. This CDR3 spans 15 amino acids. J lost 7 bases, V lost 6 bases, and 14 bases had no gene match. CDR3: CASRAMGQASREQYF. Written as DNA, the CDR3 is TGTGCCAGCAGGGCTATGGGACAGGCCTCTCGTGAGCAGTACTTC.

The chain links TRBV5-1 to TRBJ1-4; 10 bases agree with TRBD1. Per the germline V gene, CDR1 is SGHRS and CDR2 is YFSETQ. Germline trimming cut 3 bases from V and 6 bases from J; bases unmatched to any gene: 5. The CDR3 covers 15 residues. Here the CDR3 DNA reads TGCGCCAGCAGCTCACCGGGACAGGGGTATGAAAAACTGTTTTTT. Amino acids: CASSSPGQGYEKLFF.

This chain uses TRBV5-4 with TRBJ2-4; D remains unclear. Germline-derived CDR1 and CDR2 are SGHNT and YYREEE (reference sequence). The V gene lost 0 bases and the J gene lost 0 bases, with 4 bases spanning the gap. This CDR3 has 14 amino acids. CDR3 nucleotides: TGTGCCAGCAGCTTGGCCAGAGCCAAAAACATTCAGTACTTC. Translating gives CASSLARAKNIQYF.

V usage is TRBV29-1 and J usage is TRBJ1-2; D is possibly TRBD1 (5 bases). The length of the CDR3 is 9 residues. The V gene lost 3 bases and the J gene lost 14 bases, with 10 bases spanning the gap. The germline CDR1 and CDR2 sequences are SQVTM and ANQGSEA. CDR3 protein: CSVDGRATF. In DNA, the CDR3 is TGCAGCGTTGACGGCAGGGCGACCTTC.

The J gene is TRBJ2-6, the V gene TRBV5-1; TRBD2 might be the D (6 bases). The CDR3 has 16 amino acids. The V gene lost 0 bases and the J gene lost 0 bases, with 7 bases spanning the gap. Germline V gives CDR1 SGHRS, CDR2 YFSETQ. CDR3 coding DNA: TGCGCCAGCAGCTTGGGGGGGGACTCTGGGGCCAACGTCCTGACTTTC. It codes for CASSLGGDSGANVLTF.

The chain joins TRBV19 to TRBJ1-2; TRBD1 agrees at 9 bases. The CDR3 has 13 amino acids. Germline CDR1 and CDR2: LNHDA and SQIVND (reference sequence). V was clipped by 8 bases and J by 6 bases; unmatched bases: 7. The chain's CDR3 is CASGTGPGNGYTF. For the CDR3, the DNA is TGTGCCAGTGGGACAGGGCCCGGCAATGGCTACACCTTC.

This chain links TRBV10-3 with TRBJ2-1; TRBD1 agrees at 9 bases. Germline trimming cut 3 bases from V and 7 bases from J; bases unmatched to any gene: 10. The germline V gene encodes CDR1 ENHRY and CDR2 SYGVKD. The CDR3 length is 16 residues. The chain's CDR3 is CAISDPGTGKVNEQFF. CDR3 bases: TGTGCCATCAGTGACCCCGGGACAGGGAAGGTGAATGAGCAGTTCTTC.

This sequence joins TRBV29-1 and TRBJ1-2, with 8 bases matching TRBD1. This CDR3 has 15 residues. CDR1 and CDR2 (germline): SQVTM, ANQGSEA. V was clipped by 7 bases and J by 5 bases; unmatched bases: 15. The CDR3 DNA follows: TGCAGCGCCTCCCCGGTGCCGACAGGGGTATATGGCTACACCTTC. Translated: CSASPVPTGVYGYTF.

This rearrangement joins TRBV7-3 to TRBJ1-1; D possibly corresponds to TRBD1 (6 bases). This CDR3 is 13 amino acids long. CDR1 and CDR2 from the germline V gene are SGHTA and FQGTGA. Trimming removed 2 bases at V and 6 bases at J, with 10 bases between. CDR3 coding DNA: TGTGCCAGCAGCTTACAGGGGACGGCTGAAGCTTTCTTT. It encodes CASSLQGTAEAFF.

The chain employs TRBV19 and TRBJ2-1, with 10 bases aligning to TRBD2. Germline CDR1 reads LNHDA; CDR2 reads SQIVND (reference sequence). J was trimmed by 3 bases and V by 1 base; bases with no gene match: 3. The CDR3 covers 16 residues. The CDR3 DNA reads as TGTGCCAGTAGTATAGTGCTAGCGGGGGACTACAATGAGCAGTTCTTC. It yields the protein CASSIVLAGDYNEQFF.

The chain uses TRBV6-1 and TRBJ2-7, with 8 bases fitting TRBD1. CDR1 and CDR2 (germline): MNHNS, SASEGT. This CDR3 spans 16 amino acids. V gave up 9 bases and J gave up 3 bases; unmatched junction bases: 16. The CDR3 here is CASRESTGGPFYEQYF. The CDR3, as DNA: TGTGCCAGTAGGGAATCCACAGGGGGACCCTTCTACGAGCAGTACTTC.

This chain connects TRBV5-4 to TRBJ2-1, with TRBD2 identical over 8 bases. The CDR3 has 15 amino acids. Per the germline V gene, CDR1 is SGHNT and CDR2 is YYREEE (reference sequence). Trimming took 0 bases from V and 5 from J; bases not matched to a gene: 4. For the CDR3, the DNA is TGTGCCAGCAGCTTGGAAGTAGCGGGGCACAATGAGCAGTTCTTC. Translated: CASSLEVAGHNEQFF. Combining the CDR3 with reference TRBV5-4 and TRBJ2-1 gives the whole variable domain ETGVTQSPTHLIKTRGQQVTLRCSSQSGHNTVSWYQQALGQGPQFIFQYYREEENGRGNFPPRFSGLQFPNYSSELNVNALELDDSALYLCASSLEVAGHNEQFFGPGTRLTVL.

V is TRBV14 and J is TRBJ2-1, with 10 bases matching TRBD2. Germline V CDR1 and CDR2: SGHDN, FVKESK. With 1 base clipped from V and 5 bases from J, the junction kept 5 bases outside the gene matches. This CDR3 has 16 residues. As DNA, the CDR3 is TGTGCCAGCAGCCAAGTCTGGACTAGCGGCAACAATGAGCAGTTCTTC. Its protein is CASSQVWTSGNNEQFF.

This CDR3 is CSVVWGKLPTEAFF. The CDR3 DNA reads as TGCAGCGTTGTTTGGGGCAAGCTCCCCACTGAAGCTTTCTTT. The V call is TRBV29-1, the J call TRBJ1-1, with D maybe TRBD1 (5 bases). This CDR3 region has 14 residues. V was trimmed by 4 bases and J by 4 bases, leaving 16 bases between them. CDR1 SQVTM and CDR2 ANQGSEA come from the germline V gene.

This chain joins TRBV19 and TRBJ2-5, with 8 bases fitting TRBD2. The J call could be wrong; TRBJ2-7 is a better fit for the DNA end. Germline CDR1 is LNHDA and CDR2 is SQIVND (reference sequence). The CDR3 is 14 amino acids. CDR3 loop: CASSNPGLAYEQYF. CDR3 DNA sequence: TGTGCCAGTAGTAACCCGGGACTAGCCTACGAGCAGTACTTC.

The V and J genes are TRBV2 and TRBJ1-1; D is possibly TRBD1 (5 bases). There are 14 residues in the CDR3. Trimming shortened V by 7 bases and J by 5 bases, and 17 bases separated the two germline ends. Germline V gene sequence: CDR1 SNHLY, CDR2 FYNNEI. DNA of the CDR3: TGTGCCAGCATATCCTCTAGGGGCGGAACTGAAGCTTTCTTT. It specifies CASISSRGGTEAFF.

V usage is TRBV7-9 and J usage is TRBJ1-1; 10 nucleotides line up with TRBD1. Looked up from germline, CDR1 is SEHNR and CDR2 is FQNEAQ (reference sequence). This CDR3 comprises 18 residues. Trimming at V came to 5 bases and at J to 0 bases, leaving 12 bases not matched to a gene. The CDR3: CASSPYRTGGSLNTEAFF. DNA of the CDR3: TGTGCCAGCAGCCCATACCGGACAGGGGGTAGTTTGAACACTGAAGCTTTCTTT.

This chain joins TRBV7-7 and TRBJ2-5; 10 bases map to TRBD2. V lost 3 bases to trimming and J lost 4 bases; unmatched junction nucleotides: 5. The germline V gene encodes CDR1 SSHAT and CDR2 FNYEAQ (reference sequence). The CDR3 length is 15 residues. CDR3: CASSFGLAGAETQYF. CDR3 DNA sequence: TGTGCCAGCAGCTTTGGGCTAGCGGGAGCAGAGACCCAGTACTTC.

V and J are TRBV9 and TRBJ1-4, with D unresolved. Trimming stripped 4 bases from V and 0 bases from J, with 16 bases between. The CDR3 consists of 17 residues. Germline V gene lookup returns CDR1 SGDLS and CDR2 YYNGEE. The CDR3 here is CASSPRGNPTTNEKLFF. The DNA of the CDR3 is TGTGCCAGCAGCCCCCGCGGGAACCCGACAACTAATGAAAAACTGTTTTTT.

V gene TRBV2 combines with J gene TRBJ1-2; 11 nucleotides align to TRBD1. With 4 bases clipped from V and 5 bases from J, the junction kept 3 bases outside the gene matches. Germline CDR1 and CDR2: SNHLY and FYNNEI. The CDR3 loop spans 14 amino acids. The CDR3 loop reads CASSGTGGFYGYTF. The CDR3 DNA follows: TGTGCCAGCAGTGGGACAGGGGGCTTTTATGGCTACACCTTC.

The V gene is TRBV6-4, the J gene TRBJ2-1, with a possible D match to TRBD1 (5 bases). There are 13 residues in the CDR3. The V gene lost 0 bases and the J gene lost 5 bases, with 5 bases spanning the gap. Germline V gene sequence: CDR1 MRHNA, CDR2 SNTAGT. The CDR3 sequence: CASSDSDNNEQFF. The CDR3 coding sequence is TGTGCCAGCAGTGACTCGGACAACAATGAGCAGTTCTTC.

This sequence joins TRBV11-1 and TRBJ2-5; TRBD2 is a possible D gene (6 bases). From germline, CDR1 is SGHAT and CDR2 FQDESV (reference sequence). The CDR3 is 15 amino acids. Trimming removed 4 bases from V and 5 bases from J, with 17 bases in between. The CDR3 reads CASSSRERIKETQYF. As DNA, the CDR3 is TGTGCCAGCAGCTCGCGGGAAAGGATTAAGGAGACCCAGTACTTC.

The chain recombines TRBV7-9 with TRBJ2-1; a weak D match, TRBD2 (5 bases). Trimming took 5 bases from V and 5 from J, leaving 13 bases between them. The germline CDR1 and CDR2 sequences are SEHNR and FQNEAQ (reference sequence). CDR3 size: 14 residues. The CDR3, as DNA: TGTGCCAGCAGCCTAAGCGGAAAAGACAATGAGCAGTTCTTC. Translation: CASSLSGKDNEQFF.